The clone carrying this T cell receptor beta chain showed up just once. Its target is unknown. The data stem from a study of shared clonotypes between healthy human individuals. General study findings and limits: Researchers sampled only blood; tissue repertoires likely differ. In contrast to clonotypes shared by all four donors, non-shared clonotypes had lower generation probabilities.

Assay used: immunoSEQ multiplex PCR; TCRdb lists only in-frame clones, some missing. Of approximately 340,000 clones listed, 73% were seen once; the top ten hold 10%. Deletions cut 10 bases from V and 4 bases from J, with 22 bases between. The germline V gene encodes CDR1 LGHNA and CDR2 YNFKEQ. This CDR3 is built from 15 residues. The receptor comes from a young man in good health. The sequencing input was memory CD4+ T cells sorted from blood. Noted subset: CD45RA-negative fraction. The chain employs TRBV4-2 and TRBJ2-5, with D possibly being TRBD1 or TRBD2 (5 bases each). The chain's CDR3 is CATRRKPGPGETQYF. The CDR3 bases are TGTGCCACCCGCCGCAAACCGGGACCCGGAGAGACCCAGTACTTC.